The 5 T cell receptor beta chains below come from one sample, sequenced in a study of regulatory T cells in long-lasting Graves disease. For TCR beta, libraries came from iRepertoire HTBI primers and Arm-PCR of CDR3 regions. TCRdb re-called the multiplex PCR reads with MiXCR, one entry per CDR3 protein. Among hundreds of thousands of distinct CDR3 sequences listed, around 16% were seen once. Time point denoted: newly diagnosed GD, antithyroid drugs for less than 3 months. TCR sequences were obtained from RNA taken from PBMCs. These data were also filed under a second study, of T cells in Graves' hyperthyroidism and ophthalmopathy.

This specimen consisted of peripheral blood mononuclear cells (PBMCs), obtained at new diagnosis, from a patient treated with antithyroid drugs. The source is a middle-aged woman with Graves disease.

This clonotype was observed many times. The chain carries TRBV5-1 and TRBJ2-7; 9 bases are a match to TRBD1. Germline values: CDR1 SGHRS, CDR2 YFSETQ. Trimming removed 4 bases from V and 3 bases from J; junction bases left unmatched: 2. This CDR3 is 13 amino acids long. The CDR3 DNA reads as TGCGCCAGCAGCCGACAGGGGGACTACGAGCAGTACTTC. Residues: CASSRQGDYEQYF.

Only a few counts were recorded for this clonotype. The chain employs TRBV6-1 and TRBJ1-1; D call uncertain. Trimming removed 3 bases at V and 1 base at J, with 9 bases between. Germline V lookup: CDR1 MNHNS, CDR2 SASEGT. The CDR3 runs to 14 residues. Here the CDR3 DNA reads TGTGCCAGCAGTGATCCTTTTAGGAACACTGAAGCTTTCTTT. It specifies CASSDPFRNTEAFF.

This clonotype was recorded at least ten times. V is TRBV12-3 or TRBV12-4 and J is TRBJ1-2, with D possibly matching TRBD1 (5 bases). The CDR3 runs to 12 residues. V lost 7 bases, J lost 8 bases, and 14 bases lay in between. The CDR3 DNA sequence: TGTGCCAGCACCATTGACAGACACGGCTACACCTTC. This codes for CASTIDRHGYTF.

The chain recombines TRBV20-1 with TRBJ2-1, with 7 positions matching TRBD1. This CDR3 is 14 amino acids long. Germline assignment: CDR1 DFQATT and CDR2 SNEGSKA (reference sequence). V was clipped by 5 bases and J by 4 bases; unmatched bases: 8. The CDR3 loop is CSAAPPDRYNEQFF. CDR3 DNA: TGCAGTGCTGCCCCTCCGGACAGGTACAATGAGCAGTTCTTC.

This clonotype was observed many times. The chain recombines TRBV3-1 with TRBJ1-1, with D unresolved. The CDR3 totals 14 residues. Germline CDR1 reads LGHDT; CDR2 reads YNNKEL (reference sequence). V lost 1 base to trimming and J lost 2 bases, with 8 bases between them. The CDR3 DNA is TGTGCCAGCAGCCAAGGGTGGACCAACACTGAAGCTTTCTTT. Residues: CASSQGWTNTEAFF.